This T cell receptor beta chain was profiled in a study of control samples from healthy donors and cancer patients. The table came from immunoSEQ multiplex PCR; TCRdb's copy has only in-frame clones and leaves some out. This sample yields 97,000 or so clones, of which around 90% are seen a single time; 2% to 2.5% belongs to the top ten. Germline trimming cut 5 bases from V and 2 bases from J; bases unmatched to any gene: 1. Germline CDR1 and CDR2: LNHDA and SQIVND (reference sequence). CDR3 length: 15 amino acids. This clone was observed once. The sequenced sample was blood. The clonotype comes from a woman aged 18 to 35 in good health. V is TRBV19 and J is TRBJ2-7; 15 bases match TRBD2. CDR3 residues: CASSRTSGRAYEQYF. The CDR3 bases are TGTGCCAGTAGTCGGACTAGCGGGAGGGCCTACGAGCAGTACTTC.